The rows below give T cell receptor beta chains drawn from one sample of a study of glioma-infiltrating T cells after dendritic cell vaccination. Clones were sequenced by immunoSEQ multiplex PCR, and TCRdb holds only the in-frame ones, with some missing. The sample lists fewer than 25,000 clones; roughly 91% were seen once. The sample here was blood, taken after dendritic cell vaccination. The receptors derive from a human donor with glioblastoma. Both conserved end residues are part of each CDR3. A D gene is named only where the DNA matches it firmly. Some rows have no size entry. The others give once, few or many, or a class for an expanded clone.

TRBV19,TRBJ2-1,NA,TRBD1,TGTGCCAGTACCGCGACAGGGCAGAGAAATGAGCAGTTCTTC,CASTATGQRNEQFF
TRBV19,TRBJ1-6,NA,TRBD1,TGTGCCAGTAGTATAGACAGGGGGCTAGGAAATTCACCCCTCCACTTT,CASSIDRGLGNSPLHF
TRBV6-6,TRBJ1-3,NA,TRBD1,TGTGCCAGCAGCAGCGTACAGGGGACTGGAAACACCATATATTTT,CASSSVQGTGNTIYF
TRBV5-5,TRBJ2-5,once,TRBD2,TGTGCCAGCAGCTTGAATAGCGGGGGGGCAGAGACCCAGTACTTC,CASSLNSGGAETQYF
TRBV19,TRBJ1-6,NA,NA,TGTGCCAGTAGTATTTCCACCCCTGGACTAGGGGATTCACCCCTCCACTTT,CASSISTPGLGDSPLHF
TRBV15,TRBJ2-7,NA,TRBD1,TGTGCCACCAGCGCCCCGGGACAGGGACTCTACGAGCAGTACTTC,CATSAPGQGLYEQYF
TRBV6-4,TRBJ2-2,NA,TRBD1,TGTGCCAGCAGTGGGACAGGGGGCTCCGGGGAGCTGTTTTTT,CASSGTGGSGELFF
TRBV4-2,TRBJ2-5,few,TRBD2,TGTGCCAGCAGCCAAGGGGACGGGGGGGTGGAGACCCAGTACTTC,CASSQGDGGVETQYF
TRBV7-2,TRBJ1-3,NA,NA,TGTGCCAGCAGCTTAGGGAGGGCGGGAAACACCATATATTTT,CASSLGRAGNTIYF
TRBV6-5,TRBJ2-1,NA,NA,TGTGCCAGCAGTAAAGGAGTTCGGGGGCAGTTCTTC,CASSKGVRGQFF
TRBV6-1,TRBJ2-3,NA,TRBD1,TGTGCCAGCAGTAGGACAGGGGCGGAGACAGATACGCAGTATTTT,CASSRTGAETDTQYF
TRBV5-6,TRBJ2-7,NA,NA,TGTGCCAGCATGGAGGGCAGCGTGGGCGAGCAGTACTTC,CASMEGSVGEQYF
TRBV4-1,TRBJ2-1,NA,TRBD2,TGCGCCTCTTCTAGCGGGGGAGGTGAGCAGTTCTTC,CASSSGGGEQFF
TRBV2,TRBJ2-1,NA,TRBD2,TGTGCCAGCAGGGGGGGGAATGAGCAGTTCTTC,CASRGGNEQFF
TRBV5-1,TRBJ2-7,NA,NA,TGCGCCAGCAGCCCGATAACCGGGAACCATCGCTCCTACGAGCAGTACTTC,CASSPITGNHRSYEQYF
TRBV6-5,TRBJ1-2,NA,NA,TGTGCCAGCAGCAAGAGGGAGAGGTATGGCTACACCTTC,CASSKRERYGYTF
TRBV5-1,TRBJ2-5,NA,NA,TGCGCCAGCAGCTTGGGTCAGGGGAAAGAGACCCAGTACTTC,CASSLGQGKETQYF
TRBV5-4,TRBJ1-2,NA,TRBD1,TGTGCCAGCAGCCGCGACAGGGATAGTAGCTACACCTTC,CASSRDRDSSYTF
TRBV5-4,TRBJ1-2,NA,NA,TGTGCCAGCAGCTCTAAGAACAGGGCATATGGCTACACCTTC,CASSSKNRAYGYTF
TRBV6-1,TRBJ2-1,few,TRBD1,TGTGCCAGCACTGGGACAGGGTTGCATGAGCAGTTCTTC,CASTGTGLHEQFF
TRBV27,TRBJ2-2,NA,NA,TGTGCCAGCGCCCGAGGGACTCCCCAAACCGGGGAGCTGTTTTTT,CASARGTPQTGELFF
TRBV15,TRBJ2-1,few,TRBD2,TGTGCCACCAGCAGAGATATCCCAGGCGGGAGCTCCTACAATGAGCAGTTCTTC,CATSRDIPGGSSYNEQFF
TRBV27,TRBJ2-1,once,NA,TGTGCCAGCAGTTTAGGGGGGTATCGGAATGAGCAGTTCTTC,CASSLGGYRNEQFF
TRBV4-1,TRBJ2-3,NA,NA,TGCGCCAGCAGCCAAGATGGCCCTGGAGGGGTCACAGATACGCAGTATTTT,CASSQDGPGGVTDTQYF
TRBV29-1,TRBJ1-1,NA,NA,TGCAGCGTTGTCAAGAGGCCCATGAACACTGAAGCTTTCTTT,CSVVKRPMNTEAFF